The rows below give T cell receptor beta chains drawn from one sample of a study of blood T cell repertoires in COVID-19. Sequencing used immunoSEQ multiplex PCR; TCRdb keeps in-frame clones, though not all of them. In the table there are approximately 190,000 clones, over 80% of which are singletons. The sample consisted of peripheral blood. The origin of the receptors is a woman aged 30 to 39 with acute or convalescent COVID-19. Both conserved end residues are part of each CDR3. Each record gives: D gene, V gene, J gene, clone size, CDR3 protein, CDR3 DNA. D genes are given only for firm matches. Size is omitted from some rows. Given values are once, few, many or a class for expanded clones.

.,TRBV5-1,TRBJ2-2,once,CASSNRTPFANTGELFF,TGCGCCAGCAGTAACAGAACACCCTTCGCGAACACCGGGGAGCTGTTTTTT
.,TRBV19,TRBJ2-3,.,CASSPSGAFGGDTQYF,TGTGCCAGTAGTCCGTCTGGGGCCTTCGGCGGAGATACGCAGTATTTT
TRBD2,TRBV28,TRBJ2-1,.,CASRTTSGRARHEQFF,TGTGCCAGCAGAACTACTAGCGGGAGGGCCCGGCATGAGCAGTTCTTC
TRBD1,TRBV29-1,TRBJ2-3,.,CSVEGQRTDTQYF,TGCAGCGTTGAGGGACAGCGCACAGATACGCAGTATTTT
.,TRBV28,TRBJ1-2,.,CASSFGSWRRGYTF,TGTGCCAGCAGTTTCGGTTCGTGGAGGCGCGGCTACACCTTC
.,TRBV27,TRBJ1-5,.,CASSPYRGNRQPQHF,TGTGCCAGCAGTCCATACCGGGGGAATCGTCAGCCCCAGCATTTT
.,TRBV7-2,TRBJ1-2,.,CASGINRVNYGYTF,TGTGCCAGCGGGATAAACAGGGTAAACTATGGCTACACCTTC
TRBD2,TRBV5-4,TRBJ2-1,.,CASSSGVAGGSYNEQFF,TGTGCCAGCAGTTCGGGGGTAGCGGGGGGCTCCTACAATGAGCAGTTCTTC
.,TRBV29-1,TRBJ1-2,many,CSVDLFGTSYGYTF,TGCAGCGTTGATTTGTTCGGGACAAGCTATGGCTACACCTTC
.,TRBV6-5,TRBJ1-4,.,CASSYGGNGQLFF,TGTGCCAGCAGCTACGGGGGCAATGGGCAACTGTTTTTT
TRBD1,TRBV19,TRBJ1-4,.,CASSIGQGARNEKLFF,TGTGCCAGTAGTATAGGCCAGGGGGCGCGGAATGAAAAACTGTTTTTT
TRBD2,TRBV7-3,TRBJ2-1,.,CASSISSGGPYNEQFF,TGTGCCAGCAGCATCTCTAGCGGGGGCCCGTACAATGAGCAGTTCTTC
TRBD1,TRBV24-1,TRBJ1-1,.,CATRARTGAGEAFF,TGTGCCACCAGGGCTAGGACAGGGGCAGGTGAAGCTTTCTTT
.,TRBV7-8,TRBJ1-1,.,CASSLAAAGGRWNTEAFF,TGTGCCAGCAGCCTCGCAGCGGCGGGGGGGCGATGGAACACTGAAGCTTTCTTT
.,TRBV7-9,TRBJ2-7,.,CASSFRGSIYEQYF,TGTGCCAGCAGCTTCAGGGGCAGTATCTACGAGCAGTACTTC